This T cell receptor beta chain was captured in a study of Ad26.COV2.S vaccination and SARS-CoV-2 variants. The study, taken as a whole, reports: Non-spike TCR breadth did not differ much between vaccine and placebo recipients.

Indicated treatment: 19 received Ad26.COV2.S at low or high dose, single or two shots; roughly five received placebo; per-sample allocation not given. Vaccine and placebo recipients were sampled on day 63 after the first injection. Trimming took 1 base from V and 5 from J, leaving 9 bases between them. Germline CDR1 and CDR2: MNHEY and SMNVEV (reference sequence). The CDR3 has 14 amino acids. Some clones are missing from TCRdb's copy, which holds only in-frame ones; the method was immunoSEQ multiplex PCR. The repertoire holds about 350,000 clones, with about 86% as singletons. This clone was seen a few times. What it binds is unknown.

The clonotype was recovered from a person aged 18 to 65 who received the Ad26.COV2.S COVID-19 vaccine or a placebo. The specimen comprised peripheral blood, sampled in a trial of Ad26.COV2.S vaccine versus placebo. The V and J genes are TRBV27 and TRBJ1-5, with D perhaps TRBD1 (6 bases). This CDR3 is CASSLLQGDQPQHF. The CDR3 DNA follows: TGTGCCAGCAGTTTATTACAGGGAGATCAGCCCCAGCATTTT.